The next 30 T cell receptor beta chains were all read from a single sample in a study of T cell changes during pregnancy in multiple sclerosis. Data came from immunoSEQ multiplex PCR; TCRdb stores just in-frame clones and leaves some out. This sample yields under 70,000 clones, of which about 90% are seen a single time; 5.5% to 7% belongs to the top ten. The starting material was peripheral blood, obtained in the third trimester of pregnancy. The receptor source for this set is a female donor in good health, enrolled as a control in a pregnancy study.

This chain links TRBV18 with TRBJ2-7, with 9 bases lining up with TRBD2. The V and J ends lost 2 bases and 5 bases, in that order; junction bases with no gene match: 10. This CDR3 contains 16 residues. Looked up from germline, CDR1 is KGHSH and CDR2 is LQKENI. The CDR3 is CASSPGVASGMNEQYF. The CDR3 coding sequence is TGTGCCAGCTCACCAGGGGTGGCTAGCGGGATGAACGAGCAGTACTTC.

The V call is TRBV7-9, the J call TRBJ2-1; TRBD2 matches at 8 bases. CDR1 and CDR2 (germline): SEHNR, FQNEAQ (reference sequence). The CDR3 totals 16 residues. Trimming at V came to 5 bases and at J to 0 bases, leaving 6 bases not matched to a gene. This CDR3 is CASSLAGGGSYNEQFF. CDR3 nucleotide sequence: TGTGCCAGCAGCCTCGCGGGGGGAGGCTCCTACAATGAGCAGTTCTTC.

The chain links TRBV5-4 to TRBJ2-7; D gene uncertain. CDR3 length equals 13 residues. CDR1 is SGHNT, CDR2 YYREEE, per germline (reference sequence). Deletions cut 2 bases from V and 6 bases from J, with 12 bases between. The CDR3: CASSLPEHAEQYF. CDR3 DNA: TGTGCCAGCAGCTTACCCGAACATGCCGAGCAGTACTTC.

The chain links TRBV5-6 to TRBJ1-2; TRBD1 matches 8 bases. Trimming took 4 bases from V and 6 from J; bases not matched to a gene: 5. There are 13 residues in the CDR3. Looked up from germline, CDR1 is SGHDT and CDR2 is YYEEEE. In nucleotides, the CDR3 is TGTGCCAGCAGCCGGCAGGGGGCCGATGGCTACACCTTC. Translation: CASSRQGADGYTF. The full variable domain, its missing parts supplied by reference TRBV5-6 and TRBJ1-2, is DAGVTQSPTHLIKTRGQQVTLRCSPKSGHDTVSWYQQALGQGPQFIFQYYEEEERQRGNFPDRFSGHQFPNYSSELNVNALLLGDSALYLCASSRQGADGYTFGSGTRLTVV.

This clone was seen a single time. This sequence joins TRBV15 and TRBJ1-2, with a possible D match to TRBD1 (5 bases). The germline V gene has CDR1 LNHNV and CDR2 YYDKDF (reference sequence). The length of the CDR3 is 14 residues. Trimming pared 1 base from V and 5 bases from J, leaving 11 bases between. CDR3 amino acids: CATSRVQAFYGYTF. CDR3 nucleotides: TGTGCCACCAGCAGAGTACAGGCCTTTTATGGCTACACCTTC.

DNA of the CDR3: TGCGCCAGCAGCTCGGGTGGACAGGGGAACTATGGCTACACCTTC. This sequence encodes CASSSGGQGNYGYTF. The rearrangement joins TRBV5-1 to TRBJ1-2; TRBD1 matches 9 bases. The CDR3 sequence is 15 residues long. CDR1 and CDR2 (germline): SGHRS, YFSETQ. Trimming removed 3 bases from V and 2 bases from J; junction bases left unmatched: 5.

The chain uses TRBV19 and TRBJ2-7; 8 bases are a match to TRBD1. Germline V gives CDR1 LNHDA, CDR2 SQIVND (reference sequence). This CDR3 has 17 amino acids. The J segment lost 5 bases and the V segment lost 4 bases, leaving 16 bases of the junction unmatched. This CDR3 reads CASSTKWTGFISDEQYF. The CDR3 nucleotides read TGTGCCAGTAGTACCAAATGGACAGGGTTTATATCCGACGAGCAGTACTTC.

Turning to this clone: Its ends do not fully match the called genes, so a read error is possible. The DNA of the CDR3 is TGTGCCAGCAGCGCTCACGACAGCTCCGACGAGCAGTACTTC. Residues: CASSAHDSSDEQYF. This rearrangement joins TRBV9 to TRBJ2-7; a possible D gene is TRBD1 (5 bases). The germline V gene encodes CDR1 SGDLS and CDR2 YYNGEE. This CDR3 contains 14 residues.

This chain joins TRBV5-1 and TRBJ2-4; 10 positions agree with TRBD2. CDR1 is SGHRS and CDR2 is YFSETQ in the germline V gene. This CDR3 contains 17 residues. Unmatched junction bases numbered 7, after V lost 0 bases and J lost 4 bases. CDR3 sequence (DNA): TGCGCCAGCAGCTTGGAGGGCCAGCGGGGGGGAAAAAACATTCAGTACTTC. Its protein product is CASSLEGQRGGKNIQYF.

V gene TRBV18 combines with J gene TRBJ1-1; TRBD1 aligns across 7 bases. The CDR3 contains 14 residues. Germline V gene lookup returns CDR1 KGHSH and CDR2 LQKENI. After removal of 4 bases from V and 4 bases from J, the junction contained 6 bases not matched to a gene. CDR3 loop: CASSRQGPGTEAFF. The CDR3 bases are TGTGCCAGCTCACGACAGGGCCCGGGCACTGAAGCTTTCTTT.

This chain uses TRBV19 with TRBJ2-1; TRBD2 might be the D (5 bases). CDR3 length equals 11 residues. The V and J ends lost 3 bases and 12 bases respectively, with 9 bases between them. Per germline, CDR1 LNHDA and CDR2 SQIVND (reference sequence). CDR3 DNA sequence: TGTGCCAGTAGTATTGGGAGCTGGCAGTTCTTC. Its protein is CASSIGSWQFF.

This clone was counted a single time. The V call is TRBV5-1, the J call TRBJ2-2; TRBD1 matches 8 bases. The length of the CDR3 is 17 residues. CDR1 and CDR2 from the germline V gene are SGHRS and YFSETQ. V lost 0 bases to trimming and J lost 2 bases; unmatched junction nucleotides: 6. The CDR3 DNA is TGCGCCAGCAGCTTGGGTGTAGGGACAGGTAACACCGGGGAGCTGTTTTTT. Encoded protein: CASSLGVGTGNTGELFF.

The chain couples TRBV19 to TRBJ1-2; D unclear. The CDR3 is 12 amino acids. V lost 7 bases and J 4 bases, leaving 10 bases between the germline ends. Germline lookup yields CDR1 LNHDA and CDR2 SQIVND (reference sequence). CDR3 protein: CASTTGGYGYTF. For the CDR3, the DNA is TGTGCCAGTACGACGGGTGGCTATGGCTACACCTTC. The full variable domain, rest sourced from reference TRBV19 and TRBJ1-2, is DGGITQSPKYLFRKEGQNVTLSCEQNLNHDAMYWYRQDPGQGLRLIYYSQIVNDFQKGDIAEGYSVSREKKESFPLTVTSAQKNPTAFYLCASTTGGYGYTFGSGTRLTVV.

The rearrangement uses TRBV5-6 and TRBJ1-6; the match to TRBD1 covers 7 bases. Trimming took 1 base from V and 0 from J; bases not matched to a gene: 7. This CDR3 comprises 18 residues. CDR1 is SGHDT and CDR2 is YYEEEE in the germline V gene. CDR3 protein: CASSLPGTASSYNSPLHF. DNA of the CDR3: TGTGCCAGCAGCTTGCCCGGGACAGCAAGCTCCTATAATTCACCCCTCCACTTT.

This rearrangement joins TRBV27 to TRBJ2-7; D possibly corresponds to TRBD1 (6 bases). The germline gives CDR1 MNHEY, CDR2 SMNVEV (reference sequence). Trimming stripped 6 bases from V and 2 bases from J, with 20 bases between. The CDR3 is 16 residues long. Here the CDR3 DNA reads TGTGCCAGCAGGAGGGATACAGGACAGTTTACCTACGAGCAGTACTTC. As protein: CASRRDTGQFTYEQYF.

The chain recombines TRBV7-9 with TRBJ1-4, with D uncertain. Between the trimmed V and J ends, which lost 1 base and 11 bases, there was a span of 8 bases. The germline V gene has CDR1 SEHNR and CDR2 FQNEAQ (reference sequence). The CDR3 totals 12 residues. As DNA, the CDR3 is TGTGCCAGCAGCTTAGGAGTGCGGAAACTGTTTTTT. It yields the protein CASSLGVRKLFF.

V gene TRBV19 combines with J gene TRBJ2-1; no clear D gene. The germline V and J ends were trimmed by 7 bases and 5 bases, with 18 bases remaining between them. The germline V gene encodes CDR1 LNHDA and CDR2 SQIVND (reference sequence). The CDR3 runs 15 residues. DNA for the CDR3: TGTGCCAGTACCCCCCCCGGCGGAAACAACAATGAGCAGTTCTTC. Amino acids: CASTPPGGNNNEQFF.

V gene TRBV19 combines with J gene TRBJ1-1; TRBD1 matches 7 bases. From germline, CDR1 is LNHDA and CDR2 SQIVND (reference sequence). J lost 3 bases, V lost 4 bases, and 14 bases had no gene match. This CDR3 contains 17 residues. This CDR3 is CASSTPGQTSSDTEAFF. The CDR3 bases are TGTGCCAGTAGTACCCCGGGACAGACCTCCTCGGACACTGAAGCTTTCTTT.

J is TRBJ1-3 and V is TRBV18; 9 positions match TRBD1. Germline assignment: CDR1 KGHSH and CDR2 LQKENI. This CDR3 is built from 16 residues. The V and J ends lost 6 bases and 0 bases, in that order; junction bases with no gene match: 6. The CDR3 DNA reads TGTGCCAGCTCGAGGACAGGGGACTTCTCTGGAAACACCATATATTTT. Translation: CASSRTGDFSGNTIYF. The variable domain in full, completed from reference TRBV18 and TRBJ1-3, reads NAGVMQNPRHLVRRRGQEARLRCSPMKGHSHVYWYRQLPEEGLKFMVYLQKENIIDESGMPKERFSAEFPKEGPSILRIQQVVRGDSAAYFCASSRTGDFSGNTIYFGEGSWLTVV.

This sequence joins TRBV7-2 and TRBJ2-2, with TRBD2 matching 7 bases. Germline V gene lookup returns CDR1 SGHTA and CDR2 FQGNSA. The junction had 4 bases not matched to a gene; V was cut back by 5 bases and J by 7 bases. CDR3 size: 13 residues. The CDR3 here is CASSRAGIGELFF. The CDR3 DNA sequence: TGTGCCAGCAGCCGAGCGGGAATCGGGGAGCTGTTTTTT.

As DNA, the CDR3 is TGTGCCAGCAGCCCACAGGCAGGGGACACTGAAGCTTTCTTT. Residues: CASSPQAGDTEAFF. V usage is TRBV7-2 and J usage is TRBJ1-1; possibly TRBD1 for D (6 bases). The CDR3 runs 14 residues. Per the germline V gene, CDR1 is SGHTA and CDR2 is FQGNSA. Trimming removed 5 bases from V and 3 bases from J, with 13 bases in between.

The rearrangement joins TRBV7-2 to TRBJ1-1, with a possible D match to TRBD1 (5 bases). Germline-derived CDR1 and CDR2 are SGHTA and FQGNSA. Trimming removed 5 bases at V and 4 bases at J, with 11 bases between. This CDR3 comprises 13 residues. CDR3 bases: TGTGCCAGCAGCCCCTGGGGGGGCACTGAAGCTTTCTTT. Translation: CASSPWGGTEAFF.

V gene TRBV6-6 combines with J gene TRBJ2-3; 7 nucleotides match TRBD1. Germline V gene data show CDR1 as MNHNY and CDR2 as SVGAGI (reference sequence). The CDR3 consists of 16 residues. V dropped 4 bases and J dropped 2; count of bases not matched to a gene: 9. This chain's CDR3 is CASSLRTGPSTDTQYF. CDR3 DNA sequence: TGTGCCAGCAGTTTGCGGACAGGCCCATCCACAGATACGCAGTATTTT.

V usage is TRBV18 and J usage is TRBJ2-5, with 8 bases identical to TRBD1. This CDR3 spans 15 amino acids. J gave up 5 bases and V 1 base, and 6 bases lay outside the gene matches. The germline gives CDR1 KGHSH, CDR2 LQKENI. The CDR3 loop reads CASSPLQGVWETQYF. CDR3 in DNA: TGTGCCAGCTCACCACTACAGGGGGTATGGGAGACCCAGTACTTC.

The chain employs TRBV4-1 and TRBJ1-5, with 7 bases identical to TRBD1. This CDR3 comprises 19 residues. Unmatched junction bases numbered 12, after V lost 0 bases and J lost 1 base. Germline V gene sequence: CDR1 MGHRA, CDR2 YSYEKL. The CDR3, as DNA: TGCGCCAGCAGCCAAGAAGGGGGCCGAGGTAGACAGAGCAATCAGCCCCAGCATTTT. Its protein product is CASSQEGGRGRQSNQPQHF.

The chain employs TRBV5-6 and TRBJ2-7; tentative D call: TRBD2 (7 bases). Germline V gives CDR1 SGHDT, CDR2 YYEEEE. CDR3 length: 15 amino acids. V lost 5 bases to trimming and J lost 6 bases, with 21 bases between them. The CDR3 here is CASRPWGGANSEQYF. The CDR3 bases are TGTGCCAGCAGGCCGTGGGGGGGCGCTAATTCCGAGCAGTACTTC.

The V and J genes are TRBV5-6 and TRBJ2-3, with 8 bases identical to TRBD1. With V trimmed by 4 bases and J by 0 bases, 13 bases remained unmatched. This CDR3 has 18 residues. CDR1 and CDR2 from the germline V gene are SGHDT and YYEEEE. CDR3 bases: TGTGCCAGCAGCCCGTGGGGGACAGGACCATTTAGCACAGATACGCAGTATTTT. As protein: CASSPWGTGPFSTDTQYF.

The chain couples TRBV7-6 to TRBJ1-6; a possible D gene is TRBD1 (5 bases). Germline V gene data show CDR1 as SGHVS and CDR2 as FNYEAQ. Trimming shortened V by 5 bases and J by 9 bases, and 8 bases separated the two germline ends. The CDR3 spans 12 residues. The CDR3 DNA sequence: TGTGCCAGCAGCCCCGGGGGTTCACCCCTCCACTTT. The encoded protein is CASSPGGSPLHF. The full variable domain, completed using reference TRBV7-6 and TRBJ1-6, is GAGVSQSPRYKVTKRGQDVALRCDPISGHVSLYWYRQALGQGPEFLTYFNYEAQQDKSGLPNDRFSAERPEGSISTLTIQRTEQRDSAMYRCASSPGGSPLHFGNGTRLTVT.

The genes are TRBV5-8 and TRBJ1-2, with D tentatively TRBD1 (6 bases). V was clipped by 3 bases and J by 6 bases, with 18 bases between them. The CDR3 spans 15 residues. The germline V gene has CDR1 SGHTS and CDR2 YDEGEE. In DNA form, the CDR3 reads TGTGCCAGCAGCTGGAGTCGGACAGCCCCCGATGGCTACACCTTC. Translation gives CASSWSRTAPDGYTF.

The rearrangement uses TRBV10-3 and TRBJ2-5, with 7 positions matching TRBD2. V was clipped by 3 bases and J by 10 bases; unmatched bases: 11. CDR3 length: 14 amino acids. Germline V gives CDR1 ENHRY, CDR2 SYGVKD. CDR3 loop: CAISDSASGKSQYF. The CDR3 DNA reads TGTGCCATCAGTGATTCGGCTAGCGGAAAGAGCCAGTACTTC.